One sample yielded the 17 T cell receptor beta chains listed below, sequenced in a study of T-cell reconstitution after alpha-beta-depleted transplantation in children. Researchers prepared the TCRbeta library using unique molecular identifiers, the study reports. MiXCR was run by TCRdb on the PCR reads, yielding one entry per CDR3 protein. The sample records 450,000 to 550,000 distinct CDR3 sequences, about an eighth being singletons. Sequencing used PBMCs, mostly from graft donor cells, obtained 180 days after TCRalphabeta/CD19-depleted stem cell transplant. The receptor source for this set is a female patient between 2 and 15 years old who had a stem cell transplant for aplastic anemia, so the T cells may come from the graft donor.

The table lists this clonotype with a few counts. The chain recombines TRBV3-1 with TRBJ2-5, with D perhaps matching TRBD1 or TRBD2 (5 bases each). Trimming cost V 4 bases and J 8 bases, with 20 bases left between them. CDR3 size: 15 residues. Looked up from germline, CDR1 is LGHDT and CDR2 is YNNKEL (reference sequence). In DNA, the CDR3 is TGTGCCAGCAGCCTACACTGGGACGGCCTGGGTACCCAGTACTTC. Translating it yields CASSLHWDGLGTQYF.

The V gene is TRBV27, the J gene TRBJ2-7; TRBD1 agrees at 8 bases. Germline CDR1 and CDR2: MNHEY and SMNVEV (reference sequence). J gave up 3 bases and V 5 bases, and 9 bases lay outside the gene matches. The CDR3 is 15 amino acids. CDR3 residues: CASSLTGTGLYEQYV. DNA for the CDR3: TGTGCCAGCAGTCTGACCGGGACAGGACTCTACGAGCAGTACGTC.

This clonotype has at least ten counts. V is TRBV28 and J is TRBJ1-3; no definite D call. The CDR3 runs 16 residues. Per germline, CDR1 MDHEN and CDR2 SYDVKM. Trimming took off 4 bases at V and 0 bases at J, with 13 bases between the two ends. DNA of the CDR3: TGTGCCAGCAGTTCCCCCGGAGGACCCTCTGGAAACACCATATATTTT. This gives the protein CASSSPGGPSGNTIYF.

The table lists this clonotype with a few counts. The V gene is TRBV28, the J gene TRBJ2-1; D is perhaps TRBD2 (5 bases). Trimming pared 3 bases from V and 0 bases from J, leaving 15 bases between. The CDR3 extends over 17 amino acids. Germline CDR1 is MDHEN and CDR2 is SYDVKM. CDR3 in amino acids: CASSLFRADFSYNEQFF. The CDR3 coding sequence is TGTGCCAGCAGTTTGTTCCGAGCGGATTTCTCCTACAATGAGCAGTTCTTC.

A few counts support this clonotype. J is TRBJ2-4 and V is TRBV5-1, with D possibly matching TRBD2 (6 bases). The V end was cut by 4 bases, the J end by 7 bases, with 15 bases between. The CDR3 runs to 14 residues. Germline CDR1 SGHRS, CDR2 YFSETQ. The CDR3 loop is CASSPLGGWNIQYF. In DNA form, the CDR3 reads TGCGCCAGCAGCCCCTTGGGAGGATGGAACATTCAGTACTTC.

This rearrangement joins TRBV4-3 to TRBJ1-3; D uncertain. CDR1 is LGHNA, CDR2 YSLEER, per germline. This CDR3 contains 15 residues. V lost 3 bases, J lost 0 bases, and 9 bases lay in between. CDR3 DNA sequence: TGCGCCAGCAGCCAGTCCGGGAACTCTGGAAACACCATATATTTT. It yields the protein CASSQSGNSGNTIYF.

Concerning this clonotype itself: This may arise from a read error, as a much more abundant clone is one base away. The CDR3 sequence: CASSLAYGYTF. The CDR3 bases are TGTGCCAGCAGCTTAGCCTATGGCTACACCTTC. The rearrangement joins TRBV7-2 to TRBJ1-2; D not certain. CDR1 and CDR2 (germline): SGHTA, FQGNSA. Trimming removed 0 bases at V and 4 bases at J, with 0 bases between. This CDR3 is 11 amino acids long.

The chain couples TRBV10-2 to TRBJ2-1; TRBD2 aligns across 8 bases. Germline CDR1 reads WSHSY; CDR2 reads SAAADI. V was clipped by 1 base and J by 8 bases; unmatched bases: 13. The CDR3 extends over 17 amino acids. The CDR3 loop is CASSEYGAGAFRDEQFF. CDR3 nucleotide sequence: TGCGCCAGCAGTGAGTATGGAGCGGGAGCGTTTCGCGATGAGCAGTTCTTC.

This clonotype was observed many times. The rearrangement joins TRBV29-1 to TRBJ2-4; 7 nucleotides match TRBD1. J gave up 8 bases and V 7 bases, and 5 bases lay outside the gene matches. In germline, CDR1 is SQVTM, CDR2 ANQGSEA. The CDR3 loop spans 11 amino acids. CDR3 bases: TGCAGCGCCCGGACAGGCTACATTCAGTACTTC. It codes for CSARTGYIQYF.

CDR3 coding DNA: TGCAGCGCCAAACCCGGGACAGCGGAGACCCAGTACTTC. It yields the protein CSAKPGTAETQYF. V is TRBV29-1 and J is TRBJ2-5; 7 bases match TRBD1. The V and J ends lost 7 bases and 5 bases, in that order; junction bases with no gene match: 10. This CDR3 is built from 13 residues. The germline V gene encodes CDR1 SQVTM and CDR2 ANQGSEA.

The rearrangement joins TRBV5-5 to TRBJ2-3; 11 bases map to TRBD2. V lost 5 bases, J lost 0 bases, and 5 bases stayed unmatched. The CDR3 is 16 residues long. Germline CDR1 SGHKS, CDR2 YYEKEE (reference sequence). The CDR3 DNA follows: TGTGCCAGCAGTTCCCGACTAGCGGGGAGCACAGATACGCAGTATTTT. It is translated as CASSSRLAGSTDTQYF.

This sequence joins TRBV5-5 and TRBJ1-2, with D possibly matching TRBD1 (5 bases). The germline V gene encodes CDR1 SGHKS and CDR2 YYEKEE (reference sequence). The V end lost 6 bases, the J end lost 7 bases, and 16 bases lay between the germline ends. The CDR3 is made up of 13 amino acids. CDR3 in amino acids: CASTRGQGGGYTF. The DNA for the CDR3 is TGTGCCAGCACCCGGGGTCAGGGCGGTGGCTACACCTTC.

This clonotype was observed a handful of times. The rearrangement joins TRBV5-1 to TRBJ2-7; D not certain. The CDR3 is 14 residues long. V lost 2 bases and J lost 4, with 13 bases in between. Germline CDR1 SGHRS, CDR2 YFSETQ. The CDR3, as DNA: TGCGCCAGCAGCTTTAGTGGACGGGTTTACGAGCAGTACTTC. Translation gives CASSFSGRVYEQYF.

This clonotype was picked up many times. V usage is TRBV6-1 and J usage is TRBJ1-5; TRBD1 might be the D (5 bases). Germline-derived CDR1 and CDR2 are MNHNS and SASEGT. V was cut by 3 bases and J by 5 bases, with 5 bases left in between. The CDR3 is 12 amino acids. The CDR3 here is CASSDRDQPQHF. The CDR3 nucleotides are TGTGCCAGCAGTGACAGGGATCAGCCCCAGCATTTT.

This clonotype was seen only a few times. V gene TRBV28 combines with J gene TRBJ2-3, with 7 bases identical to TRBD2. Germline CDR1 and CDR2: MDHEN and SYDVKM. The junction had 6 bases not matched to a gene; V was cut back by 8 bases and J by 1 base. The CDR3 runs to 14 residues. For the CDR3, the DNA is TGTGCCAGCGTCCTAGCGGTGGGCACAGATACGCAGTATTTT. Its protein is CASVLAVGTDTQYF.

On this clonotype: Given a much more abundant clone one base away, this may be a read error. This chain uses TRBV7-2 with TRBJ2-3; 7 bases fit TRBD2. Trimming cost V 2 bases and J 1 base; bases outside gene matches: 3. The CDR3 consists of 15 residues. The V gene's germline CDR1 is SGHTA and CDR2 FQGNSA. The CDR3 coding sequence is TGTGCCAGCAGCTTACCGGCGGGAGGCACAGATACGCAGTATTTT. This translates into CASSLPAGGTDTQYF.

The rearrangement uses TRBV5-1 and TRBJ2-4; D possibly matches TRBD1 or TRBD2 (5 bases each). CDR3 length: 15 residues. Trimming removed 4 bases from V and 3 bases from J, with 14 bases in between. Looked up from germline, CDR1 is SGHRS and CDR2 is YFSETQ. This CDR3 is CASSPDPRGKNIQYF. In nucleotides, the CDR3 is TGCGCCAGCAGCCCGGACCCGAGGGGCAAAAACATTCAGTACTTC.